The subject of this entry is one T cell receptor (beta chain). Its antigen remains unknown. The CDR3 covers 11 residues. Clones were sequenced by immunoSEQ multiplex PCR, and TCRdb holds only the in-frame ones, with some missing. The sample contains about 120,000 clones, around 90% of which appear only once. This sample stems from a study of T cell responses to AZD1222 COVID-19 vaccine. General study results and limits: Baseline seropositivity characterized only a handful of AZD1222 recipients. Donor demographics were predominantly white British with a female majority; clonal diversity may be underestimated. Among spike-specific TCRs, nearly half reportedly target unmutated variant regions. With dominance at 160-218 and 743-854, vaccine-associated CD4 TCRs spanned spike.

The material sequenced was peripheral blood, taken on day 0 of AZD1222 vaccination. This clonotype was sampled from an adult in good health. The rearrangement joins TRBV12-1 to TRBJ1-3. TRBV12-1 is a documented pseudogene. CDR3 sequence reads: CATPGGNTIYF. Here the CDR3 DNA reads TGTGCCACGCCGGGGGGAAACACCATATATTTT.